This TCR beta chain was captured by sequencing in a study of T cell responses to AZD1222 COVID-19 vaccine. Findings of the study overall: Clonal diversity was possibly underestimated, and white British individuals and females predominated among donors. Two AZD1222 doses significantly raised spike-specific TCR breadth and depth over controls. Nearly half of the spike-specific TCRs reportedly recognize variant regions that carry no mutations.

Libraries were prepared by immunoSEQ multiplex PCR; TCRdb keeps only in-frame clonotypes and omits some of them. The top ten clones hold around 16% of a sample with fewer than 120,000 clones, about 90% of them seen once. CDR1 SGHRS and CDR2 YFSETQ come from the germline V gene. V shed 0 bases and J shed 1 base, with 9 bases lying between them. The CDR3 sequence is 15 residues long. With regard to this clone: Antigen unknown.

Sample: peripheral blood, taken 28 days after the second AZD1222 dose. The chain is built from TRBV5-1 and TRBJ2-3; D gene uncertain. The receptor was derived from an adult who received the AZD1222 COVID-19 vaccine. The CDR3 DNA reads as TGCGCCAGCAGCTTGGGGCCCGGTGGCACAGATACGCAGTATTTT. Amino acid sequence: CASSLGPGGTDTQYF. The full variable domain, completed using reference TRBV5-1 and TRBJ2-3, is KAGVTQTPRYLIKTRGQQVTLSCSPISGHRSVSWYQQTPGQGLQFLFEYFSETQRNKGNFPGRFSGRQFSNSRSEMNVSTLELGDSALYLCASSLGPGGTDTQYFGPGTRLTVL.